The 15 T cell receptor beta chains listed next were all sequenced from one sample in a study of T cells expressing NK-cell markers. TCRdb reprocessed the 5' RACE reads and reports one entry per CDR3 protein, with no DNA. This listing includes about 460,000 distinct CDR3 sequences. The sequenced sample was blood T cells: a sorted CD56 or NKG2C T cell subset, CD4+ or CD8+ T cells, or bulk PBMC T cells (not recorded which). The receptors derive from a woman aged 45-65 years in good health.

The rearrangement joins TRBV12-3 or TRBV12-4 to TRBJ2-1; the TCRdb D gene call, TRBD1, has no DNA to confirm it. The length of the CDR3 is 15 residues. CDR3 sequence: CASSFGLRGATEQFF.

CDR3 protein: CAISDSSVNEQFF. The rearrangement joins TRBV10-3 to TRBJ2-1; the D call of TRBD2 rests on TCRdb alone, since no DNA is present to check it. This CDR3 is built from 13 residues. CDR1 and CDR2 from the germline V gene are ENHRY and SYGVKD.

The chain has TRBV2 and TRBJ1-2; TCRdb outputs TRBD1, but without DNA this stays unchecked. Germline V gives CDR1 SNHLY, CDR2 FYNNEI. There are 13 residues in the CDR3. The CDR3 loop is CASRAQVAYGYTF.

The chain joins TRBV9 to TRBJ2-3; TCRdb indicates TRBD1, and absent DNA this call remains unverified. Germline lookup yields CDR1 SGDLS and CDR2 YYNGEE. The CDR3 spans 14 residues. The CDR3 sequence is CASSNGQITDTQYF.

The genes are TRBV4-1 and TRBJ2-5; TCRdb's D call of TRBD2 is untestable without DNA. CDR1 is MGHRA, CDR2 YSYEKL, per germline. The CDR3 is made up of 19 amino acids. Here the CDR3 reads CASSQREGLQGLKGETQYF.

This chain joins TRBV11-3 and TRBJ2-3; TCRdb picks TRBD1, but there is no DNA to check that call. Germline lookup yields CDR1 SGHNT and CDR2 YENEEA. This CDR3 has 13 amino acids. The chain's CDR3 is CASSTGETDTQYF.

The CDR3 spells CASSPPGQGLDEQFF. The gene calls are TRBV7-8 and TRBJ2-1; TCRdb's assignment of TRBD1 cannot be checked, as there is no DNA. The CDR3 loop spans 15 amino acids. Per the germline V gene, CDR1 is SGHVS and CDR2 is FQNEAQ.

The genes are TRBV19 and TRBJ2-2; the D gene TCRdb calls, TRBD1, cannot be checked with no DNA. The CDR3 is made up of 15 amino acids. The germline CDR1 and CDR2 sequences are LNHDA and SQIVND (reference sequence). Here the CDR3 reads CASRIPGGPTGELFF. The whole variable domain, filled in from reference TRBV19 and TRBJ2-2, reads DGGITQSPKYLFRKEGQNVTLSCEQNLNHDAMYWYRQDPGQGLRLIYYSQIVNDFQKGDIAEGYSVSREKKESFPLTVTSAQKNPTAFYLCASRIPGGPTGELFFGEGSRLTVL.

The chain recombines TRBV20-1 with TRBJ2-5; the D gene TCRdb calls, TRBD1, cannot be checked with no DNA. The CDR3 totals 13 residues. CDR1 DFQATT and CDR2 SNEGSKA come from the germline V gene (reference sequence). The CDR3 region is CSATRTGGETQYF.

V gene TRBV27 combines with J gene TRBJ1-5; TCRdb outputs TRBD1, but without DNA this stays unchecked. Germline CDR1 and CDR2: MNHEY and SMNVEV (reference sequence). This CDR3 contains 15 residues. This CDR3 is CASSLLTGSNQPQHF.

The rearrangement joins TRBV6-6 to TRBJ2-4; TCRdb calls TRBD1, which cannot be checked without DNA. Germline V CDR1 and CDR2: MNHNY, SVGAGI (reference sequence). This CDR3 contains 18 residues. The CDR3 protein is CASSLLGGRVLAKNIQYF.

CDR3 sequence reads: CASSLGTSGRETQYF. The V call is TRBV12-3 or TRBV12-4, the J call TRBJ2-5; no DNA is available, so the TRBD2 call from TCRdb remains unchecked. The CDR3 is 15 residues long.

The gene calls are TRBV12-3 or TRBV12-4 and TRBJ1-1; TCRdb's D gene call, TRBD1, goes unchecked for lack of DNA. The CDR3 spans 14 residues. The CDR3 region is CASGNTGAHTEAFF.

The J gene is TRBJ1-2, the V gene TRBV12-3 or TRBV12-4; the TCRdb D gene call, TRBD1, has no DNA to confirm it. This CDR3 is 12 amino acids long. The chain's CDR3 is CASSRRALGYTF.

The chain carries TRBV6-5 and TRBJ2-3. CDR1 MNHEY and CDR2 SVGAGI come from the germline V gene. The CDR3 runs 13 residues. The CDR3 protein is CASSYGMTDTQYF.